Reported below is one TCR beta chain. This sample is part of a study of blood T cell repertoires in COVID-19. Background on the study: Italy, Spain and the United States were the sources of the convalescent and acute COVID-19 samples. Nucleic acid was either cDNA or gDNA, and it came from T cells, B-cell-depleted T cells, or PBMCs.

Original methodology: For nucleated cells, counts were estimated from reference gene primer amplification. This table comes from immunoSEQ multiplex PCR, and its TCRdb copy is limited to in-frame clones, with some not included. The V and J calls and clone size were taken over from that table, and D and trimming were inferred from the DNA. The profile shows some 260,000 clones, 88% of them singletons. Germline V CDR1 and CDR2: SQVTM, ANQGSEA. This CDR3 is 14 amino acids long. V trimming: 6 bases; J trimming: 8 bases; junction bases outside the gene matches: 7. J is TRBJ2-3 and V is TRBV29-1; 14 positions match TRBD2. What was sequenced was peripheral blood. The receptor comes from a woman between 35 and 50 years old who had recovered from COVID-19. In nucleotides, the CDR3 is TGCAGCGTCGCCGGGACTAGCGGGAGAGGTACGCAGTATTTT. It encodes CSVAGTSGRGTQYF.